This T cell receptor beta chain was captured by sequencing in a study of PD-1 blockade in classical Hodgkin lymphoma. Study-wide context: A 3 mg/kg intravenous dose of nivolumab was received by patients every 2 weeks. Overall study results and limits: Patients were excluded if nivolumab began under 1 year after ASCT (the autologous transplant). Patients with a complete response exhibited baseline diversity comparable to newly diagnosed patients.

This sample's time point: cycle 4 day 1 (C4D1), after around six weeks of nivolumab. After autologous stem cell transplantation all patients relapsed, and prior brentuximab vedotin exposure differed between cohorts. PBMCs were thawed, and CD8+ T cells were then isolated from them by magnetic negative selection. The patients, who had relapsed/refractory classical Hodgkin lymphoma, achieved best responses of complete response, partial response or progressive disease. Some clones are missing from TCRdb's copy, which holds only in-frame ones; the method was immunoSEQ multiplex PCR. The table includes 15,000 or so clones, roughly 90% detected once. The CDR3 is 16 residues long. CDR1 is SGHVS, CDR2 FNYEAQ, per germline. The J segment lost 4 bases and the V segment lost 2 bases, leaving 9 bases of the junction unmatched. A remark on this clone: What it binds is not known.

The chain is built from TRBV7-6 and TRBJ2-7, with 9 bases that match TRBD1. The TCR comes from a human donor with classical Hodgkin lymphoma. Sample: CD8+ T cells from blood, taken before the fourth cycle of nivolumab. The CDR3 region is CASSLRSPGQGYEQYF. CDR3 nucleotides: TGTGCCAGCAGCTTACGCAGCCCGGGACAGGGTTACGAGCAGTACTTC.